This T cell receptor beta chain appears in the sequencing data of a study of blood T cell repertoires in COVID-19. Whole-study context: The analysed material was cDNA or gDNA that came from T cells, B-cell-depleted T cells, or PBMCs.

V lost 3 bases and J lost 6; bases outside the gene matches: 7. The CDR3 spans 16 residues. The germline V gene encodes CDR1 SEHNR and CDR2 FQNEAQ (reference sequence). Method: immunoSEQ multiplex PCR; TCRdb's copy keeps in-frame clones and lacks some. Of about 110,000 clones listed, about four fifths are singletons. The origin of this receptor is a woman aged 70-85 years with acute or convalescent COVID-19. V usage is TRBV7-9 and J usage is TRBJ2-1, with 11 bases matching TRBD2. Sequencing input: peripheral blood. The CDR3, as DNA: TGTGCCAGCAGCTTTTGGACTAGCGGGCAGACCAATGAGCAGTTCTTC. Protein sequence: CASSFWTSGQTNEQFF.